These T cell receptor beta chains were read from a single sample in a study of blood T cell repertoires in COVID-19. Profiled with immunoSEQ multiplex PCR; TCRdb holds only in-frame clones, not every one. Of 140,000 or so clones listed, under 80% are singletons. Sequenced: peripheral blood. The source is a man aged 55 to 70 with acute or convalescent COVID-19. Each CDR3 is given with its conserved first and last residue. A D gene is named only where the DNA matches it firmly. Clone size, where shown, is once, few, many, or a class for clones that have expanded.

>TRBV18|TRBJ2-3|.|.|15
TGTGCCAGCTCACCAAAGCAGGGCGGTGGAGATACGCAGTATTTT
CASSPKQGGGDTQYF
>TRBV2|TRBJ2-7|.|.|12
TGTGCCAGCATGAGACAGAACTACGAGCAGTACTTC
CASMRQNYEQYF
>TRBV11-2|TRBJ2-1|.|.|13
TGTGCCAGCAGCTTCCAGGGATACAATGAGCAGTTCTTC
CASSFQGYNEQFF
>TRBV10-2|TRBJ2-4|TRBD2|.|17
TGCGCCAGCCGACCTGAAGGTGGGGAGGGCCGCAAAAACATTCAGTACTTC
CASRPEGGEGRKNIQYF
>TRBV6-5|TRBJ2-1|.|.|15
TGTGCCAGCAGTCCGAGTCAGGGGTCCCTAGGTGAGCAGTTCTTC
CASSPSQGSLGEQFF
>TRBV6-5|TRBJ2-5|TRBD1|.|15
TGTGCCAGCAGTTGGGGAGAGGGACAGCAAGAGACCCAGTACTTC
CASSWGEGQQETQYF
>TRBV10-3|TRBJ2-5|.|.|12
TGTGCCAGCACGGGGAACCAAGAGACCCAGTACTTC
CASTGNQETQYF
>TRBV28|TRBJ1-6|TRBD1|.|16
TGTGCCAGCAGGGGGGGGACAGGGGCCCTTAATTCACCCCTCCACTTT
CASRGGTGALNSPLHF
>TRBV27|TRBJ1-4|TRBD1|.|15
TGTGCCAGCAGTCCCCTACAGGGGACGAATGAAAAACTGTTTTTT
CASSPLQGTNEKLFF
>TRBV9|TRBJ2-3|TRBD2|.|19
TGTGCCAGCCTAGGGCGGGGACTAGCGGGAGAGGGGCTCGGGGATACGCAGTATTTT
CASLGRGLAGEGLGDTQYF
>TRBV7-9|TRBJ1-1|TRBD1|.|14
TGTGCCAGCAGCCGACCAGGGGGGAACACTGAAGCTTTCTTT
CASSRPGGNTEAFF
>TRBV4-1|TRBJ1-6|.|.|16
TGCGCCAGCAGCCAATTGGGTCGGGCAGGCGGGTCACCCCTCCACTTT
CASSQLGRAGGSPLHF
>TRBV11-3|TRBJ2-3|.|.|14
TGTGCCAGCAGCTTAGGGGCAGGGACAGATACGCAGTATTTT
CASSLGAGTDTQYF
>TRBV3-1/TRBV3-2|TRBJ2-7|TRBD1|many|15
TGTGCCAGCAGCCAACCGGGACAGGGGACCTACGAGCAGTACTTC
CASSQPGQGTYEQYF
>TRBV28|TRBJ2-1|.|.|13
TGTGCCAGCAGTTTTTCCCCGAATAGTCAGCAGTTCTTC
CASSFSPNSQQFF
>TRBV3-1/TRBV3-2|TRBJ2-7|TRBD1|.|15
TGTGCCAGCAGCCAAGGACAGGGTATGGCCTACGAGCAGTACTTC
CASSQGQGMAYEQYF
>TRBV18|TRBJ1-6|TRBD1|few|14
TGTGCCAGCTCACCAGGACAGGGTAATTCACCCCTCCACTTT
CASSPGQGNSPLHF
>TRBV29-1|TRBJ2-5|TRBD2|few|16
TGCAGCGTTCGACCTCTGGCGGGAGGATCCCGGGGGACCCAGTACTTC
CSVRPLAGGSRGTQYF
>TRBV2|TRBJ2-2|TRBD1|.|15
TGTGCCAGCAGCCTCGGGACAGGGGGGACCGGGGAGCTGTTTTTT
CASSLGTGGTGELFF
>TRBV11-3|TRBJ2-2|.|.|15
TGTGCCAGCAGCTTTACTACAGGGAACACCGGGGAGCTGTTTTTT
CASSFTTGNTGELFF
>TRBV7-9|TRBJ2-7|.|.|16
TGTGCCAGCAGCTTACCCCCGGACAGAACCTCCTACGAGCAGTACTTC
CASSLPPDRTSYEQYF
>TRBV7-9|TRBJ1-1|.|medium-sized|11
TGTGCCAGCAGCCCGACTACTGAAGCTTTCTTT
CASSPTTEAFF
>TRBV19|TRBJ1-2|.|.|13
TGTGCCAGTAGTATCGGTTCTAACTATGGCTACACCTTC
CASSIGSNYGYTF
>TRBV15|TRBJ2-2|.|.|15
TGTGCCACCAGCAGAGCCTACGCCGACACCGGGGAGCTGTTTTTT
CATSRAYADTGELFF
>TRBV4-1|TRBJ2-5|.|.|17
TGCGCCAGCAGCCAAGAACGGACGGGAGTGGGAAAAGAGACCCAGTACTTC
CASSQERTGVGKETQYF
>TRBV7-2|TRBJ2-1|TRBD2|.|17
TGTGCCAGCAGCGTCCGGACTAGCGGGGCAGCCTACAATGAGCAGTTCTTC
CASSVRTSGAAYNEQFF
>TRBV10-3|TRBJ2-3|TRBD2|.|14
TGTGCCATCAGTGTGGAGGGAGGGAGGGATACGCAGTATTTT
CAISVEGGRDTQYF
>TRBV19|TRBJ1-5|.|.|14
TGTGCCAGTAGTGACAGTCTTCTCAATCAGCCCCAGCATTTT
CASSDSLLNQPQHF
>TRBV4-1|TRBJ1-2|TRBD1|.|14
TGCGCCAGCAGCATTGACAGGGGTAACTATGGCTACACCTTC
CASSIDRGNYGYTF
>TRBV10-2|TRBJ2-7|TRBD2|.|16
TGCGCCAGCAGTGAGTCAACCGGGACTAGCGGGAGGGGTCCCTACTTC
CASSESTGTSGRGPYF
>TRBV7-9|TRBJ1-5|.|.|12
TGTGCCAGCAGCTGGGGAGGACAGCCCCAGCATTTT
CASSWGGQPQHF
>TRBV11-2|TRBJ2-1|.|.|15
TGTGCCAGCAGAGGGACTCCGACTCTCTACAATGAGCAGTTCTTC
CASRGTPTLYNEQFF